The present entry profiles one TCR beta chain with its context. The data were obtained in a study of blood T cell repertoires in COVID-19. Overall study: The origin of the acute and convalescent COVID-19 samples was the United States, Italy and Spain. Nucleic acid was either cDNA or gDNA, and it came from T cells, B-cell-depleted T cells, or PBMCs.

Seattle's enrolled individuals joined amid active infection and were then monitored longitudinally. This CDR3 spans 14 amino acids. Losses at the gene ends were 7 bases for V and 2 bases for J; bases not matched to a gene: 9. The germline CDR1 and CDR2 sequences are SGHRS and YFSETQ. Original processing notes: Counts of nucleated cells, estimated from reference gene primer amplification, were obtained. The repertoire was sequenced with immunoSEQ multiplex PCR; TCRdb's copy has only in-frame clones and lacks some. Clone size and V and J calls were adopted from that table, with D and trimming inferred from the DNA. The data contain tens of thousands of clones, approximately 80% of them seen just once; the ten biggest clones take up 10%.

The chain carries TRBV5-1 and TRBJ2-7, with 7 bases matching TRBD2. This TCR derives from a man aged 50 or older with COVID-19, enrolled during active disease. The specimen sequenced was peripheral blood. CDR3 region: CASSPSAGAYEQYF. DNA for the CDR3: TGCGCCAGCTCCCCTTCCGCGGGAGCCTACGAGCAGTACTTC.